Listed below are T cell receptor beta chains from one sample, sequenced in a study of human T cells and chemical hapten exposure. Via MiXCR, TCRdb re-called the RACE reads, giving one row per CDR3 protein. The data show tens of thousands of distinct CDR3 sequences, approximately 5% seen once. The specimen was whole blood. The receptors come from a human donor in good health. Some clones in this sample may be carry-over from other donors' samples. The CDR3 runs from the conserved cysteine through the conserved F or W. D genes are given only for firm matches. Size is stated for part of the rows, as once, few or many counts, or as a class when the clone is expanded.

J gene: TRBJ2-1
V gene: TRBV20-1
D gene: NA
clone size: many
CDR3 DNA: TGCAGTGCTAAAACAGGGGGGGCGTACAATGAGCAGTTCTTC
CDR3 protein: CSAKTGGAYNEQFF

J gene: TRBJ2-7
V gene: TRBV28
D gene: TRBD1
clone size: many
CDR3 DNA: TGTGCCAGCAGGCCGGGACAGGGGGCTTACGAGCAGTACTTC
CDR3 protein: CASRPGQGAYEQYF

J gene: TRBJ1-6
V gene: TRBV12-3/TRBV12-4
D gene: NA
clone size: many
CDR3 DNA: TGTGCCAGCAGAGGCCTCAATTCACCCCTCCACTTT
CDR3 protein: CASRGLNSPLHF

J gene: TRBJ2-7
V gene: TRBV20-1
D gene: TRBD2
clone size: many
CDR3 DNA: TGCAGTGCCCCGACTAGCGGGAACCCCTACGAGCAGTACTTC
CDR3 protein: CSAPTSGNPYEQYF

J gene: TRBJ2-7
V gene: TRBV6-2/TRBV6-3
D gene: TRBD2
clone size: NA
CDR3 DNA: TGTGCCAGCAGTCAGAGACTAGCGGGGGAGTACGAGCAGTACTTC
CDR3 protein: CASSQRLAGEYEQYF

J gene: TRBJ1-6
V gene: TRBV2
D gene: NA
clone size: many
CDR3 DNA: TGTGCCAGCAGTGCGACGGTGAAAAATTCACCCCTCCACTTT
CDR3 protein: CASSATVKNSPLHF

J gene: TRBJ2-1
V gene: TRBV5-1
D gene: NA
clone size: few
CDR3 DNA: TGCGCCAGCAGGACTAGCTCCTACAATGAGCAGTTCTTC
CDR3 protein: CASRTSSYNEQFF

J gene: TRBJ1-2
V gene: TRBV20-1
D gene: NA
clone size: many
CDR3 DNA: TGCAGTGCTGCCGACAGTAACTATGGCTACACCTTC
CDR3 protein: CSAADSNYGYTF

J gene: TRBJ2-5
V gene: TRBV20-1
D gene: TRBD2
clone size: NA
CDR3 DNA: TGCAGTGCTCCAGCGGGGAGGGTAGAGACCCAGTACTTC
CDR3 protein: CSAPAGRVETQYF

J gene: TRBJ1-1
V gene: TRBV20-1
D gene: NA
clone size: many
CDR3 DNA: TGCAGTGCTAGAGATCCGGGCAGGAACGTTGGCGCTTTCTTT
CDR3 protein: CSARDPGRNVGAFF

J gene: TRBJ2-3
V gene: TRBV7-2
D gene: NA
clone size: many
CDR3 DNA: TGTGCCAGCAGCTTAGATTTAGCGGCGCAGTATTTT
CDR3 protein: CASSLDLAAQYF

J gene: TRBJ2-5
V gene: TRBV6-6
D gene: NA
clone size: many
CDR3 DNA: TGTGCCAGCAGTTATTGGGTCGGAATGAAAGAGACCCAGTACTTC
CDR3 protein: CASSYWVGMKETQYF

J gene: TRBJ2-7
V gene: TRBV20-1
D gene: TRBD1
clone size: few
CDR3 DNA: TGCAGTGCTAGTCAGGGGGTTTCATACGAGCAGTACTTC
CDR3 protein: CSASQGVSYEQYF

J gene: TRBJ2-3
V gene: TRBV5-1
D gene: TRBD2
clone size: few
CDR3 DNA: TGCGCCAGCAGCTTGGCCCCGGCTAGCGGGGCCCCCACAGATACGCAGTATTTT
CDR3 protein: CASSLAPASGAPTDTQYF

J gene: TRBJ2-6
V gene: TRBV7-2
D gene: NA
clone size: many
CDR3 DNA: TGTGCCAGCAGCGGACCGGGGTATATTAGCTCTGGGGCCAACGTCCTGACTTTC
CDR3 protein: CASSGPGYISSGANVLTF

J gene: TRBJ2-1
V gene: TRBV20-1
D gene: TRBD2
clone size: medium-sized
CDR3 DNA: TGCAGTGCCTATCCGGGACTAGCGTCACTCAATGAGCAGTTCTTC
CDR3 protein: CSAYPGLASLNEQFF

J gene: TRBJ1-2
V gene: TRBV7-2
D gene: TRBD1
clone size: NA
CDR3 DNA: TGTGCCAGCAGCAAGACAGGGGGCATATCCCACTATGGCTACACCTTC
CDR3 protein: CASSKTGGISHYGYTF

J gene: TRBJ2-5
V gene: TRBV5-1
D gene: NA
clone size: many
CDR3 DNA: TGCGCCAGCAGCTTGGCCGGGACGCAGGACGAGACCCAGTACTTC
CDR3 protein: CASSLAGTQDETQYF

J gene: TRBJ2-5
V gene: TRBV5-1
D gene: NA
clone size: many
CDR3 DNA: TGCGCCAGCAGCTTGAGGTCCTCCCAAGAGACCCAGTACTTC
CDR3 protein: CASSLRSSQETQYF

J gene: TRBJ1-6
V gene: TRBV20-1
D gene: TRBD1
clone size: many
CDR3 DNA: TGCAGTGCTGGGACAGGGGAGGGTTCACCCCTCCACTTT
CDR3 protein: CSAGTGEGSPLHF

J gene: TRBJ1-1
V gene: TRBV6-5
D gene: NA
clone size: few
CDR3 DNA: TGTGCCAGCAGTTACTCCCGACAGACACACACTGAAGCTTTCTTT
CDR3 protein: CASSYSRQTHTEAFF

J gene: TRBJ2-5
V gene: TRBV29-1
D gene: NA
clone size: many
CDR3 DNA: TGCAGCGTTCGTGTACCCCTAAGTCAAGAGACCCAGTACTTC
CDR3 protein: CSVRVPLSQETQYF

J gene: TRBJ2-1
V gene: TRBV7-2
D gene: TRBD2
clone size: many
CDR3 DNA: TGTGCCAGCAGCTTAGGGGGGACTACCAATGAGCAGTTCTTC
CDR3 protein: CASSLGGTTNEQFF

J gene: TRBJ2-7
V gene: TRBV25-1
D gene: NA
clone size: many
CDR3 DNA: TGTGCCAGCAGTGCTGCAGATACCTACGAGCAGTACTTC
CDR3 protein: CASSAADTYEQYF

J gene: TRBJ2-6
V gene: TRBV11-1
D gene: TRBD2
clone size: many
CDR3 DNA: TGTGCCAGCAGCTATGCGAGGGGACTAAGGACTGGGGCCAACGTCCTGACTTTC
CDR3 protein: CASSYARGLRTGANVLTF

J gene: TRBJ1-1
V gene: TRBV28
D gene: NA
clone size: many
CDR3 DNA: TGTGCCAGCAGGCCGCTGGGGGGGGAAATTATGAACACTGAAGCTTTCTTT
CDR3 protein: CASRPLGGEIMNTEAFF

J gene: TRBJ1-1
V gene: TRBV2
D gene: NA
clone size: many
CDR3 DNA: TGTGCCAGCAGTGTCGGGTCCAGGGGCGCTGAAGCTTTCTTT
CDR3 protein: CASSVGSRGAEAFF

J gene: TRBJ2-3
V gene: TRBV24-1
D gene: NA
clone size: few
CDR3 DNA: TGTGCCACCAGTGATACGTGGGGGCGCTGGGACACAGATACGCAGTATTTT
CDR3 protein: CATSDTWGRWDTDTQYF

J gene: TRBJ1-6
V gene: TRBV6-5
D gene: NA
clone size: NA
CDR3 DNA: TGTGCCAGCAGGACCCCTCGCGGGTCCCTCCACTTT
CDR3 protein: CASRTPRGSLHF